Sequencing of this TCR beta chain was carried out in a study of blood T cells in healthy people across ages. As regards this clonotype: Its antigen is still unknown.

The authors ran a second PCR of roughly 7 to 11 cycles using a sample-barcoded 5' primer and a J-beta primer mix. TCRdb ran MiXCR on the 5' RACE reads and lists one entry per CDR3 protein. Of roughly 1.4 million distinct CDR3 sequences listed, roughly 64% are singletons. Trimming pared 1 base from V and 2 bases from J, leaving 11 bases between. The CDR3 consists of 15 residues. The germline V gene encodes CDR1 SQVTM and CDR2 ANQGSEA. Study-wide results and limits: Lack of knowledge of donor CMV status possibly confounded expanded clonotype changes.

This receptor was identified in a man aged 18 to 29 in good health. Sequenced: blood. The V and J genes are TRBV29-1 and TRBJ2-2; D remains ambiguous. The CDR3 DNA reads TGCAGCGTTGAAGGGGGAACCACAAACACCGGGGAGCTGTTTTTT. This encodes CSVEGGTTNTGELFF.